This passage covers 32 T cell receptor beta chains from one sample sequenced in a study of blood T cell repertoires in COVID-19. Sequencing was performed with immunoSEQ multiplex PCR; in TCRdb, only in-frame clones are kept and a portion is missing. The sample has 350,000 or so clones, 87% seen once. What was sequenced was PBMCs or T cells enriched from blood (not recorded which). These receptors were collected from a woman aged 25 to 39 who had recovered from COVID-19.

This sequence joins TRBV7-8 and TRBJ2-3, with TRBD2 matching over 8 bases. V dropped 3 bases and J dropped 5; count of bases not matched to a gene: 4. The germline gives CDR1 SGHVS, CDR2 FQNEAQ. This CDR3 contains 14 residues. The CDR3 reads CASSFSGAGDTQYF. Written as DNA, the CDR3 is TGTGCCAGCAGCTTTAGCGGGGCAGGAGATACGCAGTATTTT.

J is TRBJ2-7 and V is TRBV2; a possible D gene is TRBD1 (6 bases). V was clipped by 6 bases and J by 3 bases, with 15 bases between them. The CDR3 loop spans 14 amino acids. In germline, CDR1 is SNHLY, CDR2 FYNNEI. CDR3 nucleotides: TGTGCCAGCAGCCCGTTTGGACAGTACTACGAGCAGTACTTC. Protein sequence: CASSPFGQYYEQYF.

The genes are TRBV27 and TRBJ1-2; 8 positions agree with TRBD1. The germline CDR1 and CDR2 sequences are MNHEY and SMNVEV (reference sequence). This CDR3 is built from 15 residues. V shed 0 bases, J shed 3 bases, and the junction held 3 bases outside the gene matches. This chain's CDR3 is CASSLSWGQDYGYTF. The CDR3 DNA follows: TGTGCCAGCAGTTTATCCTGGGGACAGGACTATGGCTACACCTTC.

This clone was picked up one time. The chain employs TRBV3-1 (or the pseudogene TRBV3-2) and TRBJ1-3; 7 bases line up with TRBD1. The CDR3 length is 16 residues. V lost 0 bases, J lost 2 bases, and 4 bases stayed unmatched. The germline gives CDR1 LGHDT, CDR2 YNNKEL (reference sequence). The CDR3 sequence is CASSQDSDRAGNTIYF. The DNA of the CDR3 is TGTGCCAGCAGCCAAGATTCTGACAGGGCTGGAAACACCATATATTTT.

The genes are TRBV2 and TRBJ2-4; TRBD1 matches 9 bases. The CDR3 is made up of 16 amino acids. Germline CDR1 is SNHLY and CDR2 is FYNNEI. J lost 4 bases, V lost 7 bases, and 11 bases had no gene match. The CDR3 loop is CASIAGTGIAKNIQYF. The CDR3 nucleotides read TGTGCCAGCATCGCCGGGACAGGGATTGCTAAAAACATTCAGTACTTC.

This chain connects TRBV5-3 to TRBJ2-2; 11 nucleotides align to TRBD1. TRBV5-3 is flagged as an ORF with uncertain function. With V trimmed by 5 bases and J by 7 bases, 10 bases remained unmatched. The CDR3 runs to 16 residues. CDR3 amino acids: CARRGLGTGGDGELFF. CDR3 nucleotides: TGTGCCAGAAGGGGCCTAGGGACAGGGGGTGACGGGGAGCTGTTTTTT.

V and J are TRBV15 and TRBJ1-2; D is perhaps TRBD1 (5 bases). Germline V CDR1 and CDR2: LNHNV, YYDKDF (reference sequence). V gave up 3 bases and J gave up 3 bases, with 8 bases separating them. The CDR3 spans 13 residues. The CDR3 reads CATSRDTHYGYTF. CDR3 DNA: TGTGCCACCAGCAGGGACACCCACTATGGCTACACCTTC.

The chain combines TRBV5-1 with TRBJ2-2, with D perhaps TRBD1 (5 bases). The CDR3 runs to 15 residues. Germline values: CDR1 SGHRS, CDR2 YFSETQ. Trimming removed 3 bases at V and 0 bases at J, with 9 bases between. The CDR3 sequence is CASSSRQTNTGELFF. As DNA, the CDR3 is TGCGCCAGCAGCTCACGACAGACGAACACCGGGGAGCTGTTTTTT.

This clone appeared once. The chain joins TRBV24-1 to TRBJ2-1, with 8 bases identical to TRBD1. CDR1 is KGHDR, CDR2 SFDVKD, per germline. The CDR3 loop spans 15 amino acids. J gave up 7 bases and V 3 bases, and 7 bases lay outside the gene matches. The CDR3 loop reads CATSDARGPGNEQFF. The CDR3 nucleotides are TGTGCCACCAGTGATGCCAGGGGGCCGGGGAATGAGCAGTTCTTC.

The chain couples TRBV14 to TRBJ1-1; D is undetermined. Germline assignment: CDR1 SGHDN and CDR2 FVKESK. The CDR3 is 15 residues long. The germline V and J ends were trimmed by 0 bases and 4 bases, with 12 bases remaining between them. This CDR3 is CASSQDIVRGTEAFF. The CDR3 DNA reads as TGTGCCAGCAGCCAAGACATAGTTCGGGGCACTGAAGCTTTCTTT.

In nucleotides, the CDR3 is TGTGCCAGTAGTCACCCGGGGGGCCATTCCGGGGAGCTGTTTTTT. Translation: CASSHPGGHSGELFF. V gene TRBV19 combines with J gene TRBJ2-2, with D possibly matching TRBD2 (7 bases). The germline V and J ends were trimmed by 5 bases and 6 bases, with 16 bases remaining between them. CDR3 length: 15 residues. Looked up from germline, CDR1 is LNHDA and CDR2 is SQIVND (reference sequence).

This chain links TRBV5-4 with TRBJ2-2, with a weak D call TRBD1 (6 bases). CDR3 length equals 16 residues. Germline V gene data show CDR1 as SGHNT and CDR2 as YYREEE (reference sequence). Trimming took 4 bases from V and 0 from J, leaving 13 bases between them. CDR3 nucleotide sequence: TGTGCCAGCAGCCCAAGGACAGAATCGAACACCGGGGAGCTGTTTTTT. Translation: CASSPRTESNTGELFF.

This chain joins TRBV7-6 and TRBJ1-2; D remains unclear. The CDR3 has 15 residues. V lost 1 base and J lost 8, with 17 bases in between. Germline V gives CDR1 SGHVS, CDR2 FNYEAQ. The CDR3 DNA reads as TGTGCCAGCAGCTTAGAGAAGGGCCGTACGGGGGGCTACACCTTC. This sequence encodes CASSLEKGRTGGYTF.

V is TRBV28 and J is TRBJ2-3; D gene unclear. The CDR3 covers 13 residues. Germline loops: CDR1 MDHEN, CDR2 SYDVKM. The V and J ends lost 5 bases and 2 bases respectively, with 8 bases between them. The CDR3 loop reads CASSPPSTDTQYF. In DNA, the CDR3 is TGTGCCAGCAGTCCCCCTTCCACAGATACGCAGTATTTT.

The gene calls are TRBV6-2 or TRBV6-3 and TRBJ2-7; 7 bases line up with TRBD1. The CDR3 sequence is 15 residues long. V shed 6 bases, J shed 2 bases, and the junction held 10 bases outside the gene matches. The germline CDR1 and CDR2 sequences are MNHEY and SVGEGT. This CDR3 reads CASSQLGTATYEQYF. The CDR3 nucleotides are TGTGCCAGCAGCCAACTCGGGACAGCCACCTACGAGCAGTACTTC.

The CDR3 coding sequence is TGTGCCAGCAGAAGACAGGGAAACTACGAGCAGTACTTC. As protein: CASRRQGNYEQYF. The chain links TRBV28 to TRBJ2-7, with 7 bases matching TRBD1. The CDR3 is 13 amino acids. The ends lost 6 bases at V and 3 bases at J; junction bases unmatched: 5. Germline values: CDR1 MDHEN, CDR2 SYDVKM.

The chain joins TRBV7-9 to TRBJ1-1; 10 bases line up with TRBD1. The V gene end was trimmed by 5 bases and the J gene end by 6 bases; junction bases not matched to a gene: 3. Germline CDR1 and CDR2: SEHNR and FQNEAQ (reference sequence). The CDR3 covers 13 residues. The CDR3 DNA reads TGTGCCAGCAGCCGTGGGACAGGGGCTGAAGCTTTCTTT. Amino acids: CASSRGTGAEAFF.

V and J are TRBV18 and TRBJ1-1, with a tentative D call TRBD1 (5 bases). CDR1 is KGHSH and CDR2 is LQKENI in the germline V gene. The CDR3 totals 14 residues. With 2 bases removed from V and 5 bases from J, the gap between germline ends came to 12 bases. The CDR3 DNA sequence: TGTGCCAGCTCACCATGGGGCTTGGAGACTGAAGCTTTCTTT. Protein product: CASSPWGLETEAFF.

The chain is built from TRBV28 and TRBJ1-2; the D gene is possibly TRBD1 (5 bases). Germline CDR1 MDHEN, CDR2 SYDVKM. CDR3 length equals 14 residues. Trimming pared 3 bases from V and 3 bases from J, leaving 11 bases between. The CDR3 spells CASSFNSGHYGYTF. DNA for the CDR3: TGTGCCAGCAGTTTTAACTCAGGGCACTATGGCTACACCTTC.

V gene TRBV5-6 combines with J gene TRBJ1-3; D is unresolved. V lost 2 bases and J 1 base, leaving 7 bases between the germline ends. The CDR3 contains 14 residues. The V gene's germline CDR1 is SGHDT and CDR2 YYEEEE. The CDR3 protein is CASSFWQSGNTIYF. The CDR3 nucleotides read TGTGCCAGCAGCTTCTGGCAGTCTGGAAACACCATATATTTT.

Concerning this clone: Distinct nucleotide sequences in the sample also encode this CDR3. The chain employs TRBV7-2 and TRBJ2-7, with unresolved D. Germline CDR1 reads SGHTA; CDR2 reads FQGNSA. The CDR3 runs 14 residues. V gave up 5 bases and J gave up 0 bases, with 11 bases separating them. As DNA, the CDR3 is TGTGCCAGCAGCCCCTCTAGGAGCTCCTACGAGCAGTACTTC. Protein sequence: CASSPSRSSYEQYF.

V gene TRBV4-2 combines with J gene TRBJ1-2, with D possibly being TRBD1 (5 bases). Germline CDR1 is LGHNA and CDR2 is YNFKEQ. Trimming stripped 0 bases from V and 4 bases from J, with 12 bases between. CDR3 size: 15 residues. In nucleotides, the CDR3 is TGTGCCAGCAGCCAAGATCTTCAGGGCTCCTATGGCTACACCTTC. Protein sequence: CASSQDLQGSYGYTF.

A word on this clone: Other DNA sequences of this sample code for an identical CDR3. The CDR3 loop is CASRTGGNTIYF. In DNA, the CDR3 is TGTGCCAGCAGAACAGGGGGAAACACCATATATTTT. The rearrangement uses TRBV6-5 and TRBJ1-3; D may be TRBD1 (6 bases). This CDR3 spans 12 amino acids. Germline V CDR1 and CDR2: MNHEY, SVGAGI. The ends were cut back, 6 bases at V and 4 bases at J, with 7 bases in the middle.

V and J are TRBV27 and TRBJ2-1; TRBD2 agrees at 9 bases. Germline V gene lookup returns CDR1 MNHEY and CDR2 SMNVEV (reference sequence). Losses at the gene ends were 2 bases for V and 5 bases for J; bases not matched to a gene: 7. This CDR3 is built from 16 residues. The CDR3 DNA reads as TGTGCCAGCAGTTTAATCCGACTAGCGGAAAACAATGAGCAGTTCTTC. Translated: CASSLIRLAENNEQFF.

The CDR3 sequence is CATSSAGTGAYEQYF. The CDR3 DNA reads as TGTGCCACCAGCAGTGCCGGGACAGGGGCCTACGAGCAGTACTTC. J is TRBJ2-7 and V is TRBV15; 10 bases line up with TRBD1. Germline assignment: CDR1 LNHNV and CDR2 YYDKDF (reference sequence). J was trimmed by 2 bases and V by 3 bases; bases with no gene match: 4. CDR3 length equals 15 residues.

The V and J genes are TRBV10-1 and TRBJ2-2; tentatively, D is TRBD1 (5 bases). CDR1 is WNHNN and CDR2 is SYGVQD in the germline V gene (reference sequence). V lost 2 bases, J lost 8 bases, and 6 bases lay in between. The CDR3 has 12 residues. The CDR3 region is CASSEGAGELFF. CDR3 bases: TGCGCCAGCAGTGAGGGGGCTGGGGAGCTGTTTTTT.

The chain has TRBV2 and TRBJ2-2, with D possibly being TRBD2 (6 bases). The CDR3 consists of 16 residues. Trimming pared 2 bases from V and 6 bases from J, leaving 16 bases between. CDR1 is SNHLY, CDR2 FYNNEI, per germline. CDR3 DNA sequence: TGTGCCAGCAGTGAACGTGTGTTGGGGGGACCCGGGGAGCTGTTTTTT. This gives the protein CASSERVLGGPGELFF.

V and J are TRBV10-3 and TRBJ1-6, with D unresolved. The V gene's germline CDR1 is ENHRY and CDR2 SYGVKD. The CDR3 runs 17 residues. The V end was cut by 0 bases, the J end by 0 bases, with 9 bases between. The DNA for the CDR3 is TGTGCCATCAGTGAGTCTGAGGGAAGCTCCTATAATTCACCCCTCCACTTT. Amino acid sequence: CAISESEGSSYNSPLHF.

V and J are TRBV5-5 and TRBJ1-1; D not resolved. The V gene lost 3 bases and the J gene lost 3 bases, with 9 bases spanning the gap. CDR1 is SGHKS, CDR2 YYEKEE, per germline (reference sequence). The CDR3 length is 13 residues. The CDR3 coding sequence is TGTGCCAGCAGCTATGGGGAGTACACTGAAGCTTTCTTT. Translating it yields CASSYGEYTEAFF.

Only one count was recorded for this clone. CDR3 protein: CASSEKIAGGPGEQFF. The CDR3 bases are TGTGCCAGCAGTGAAAAGATAGCGGGGGGGCCGGGTGAGCAGTTCTTC. V gene TRBV6-1 combines with J gene TRBJ2-1; 11 bases are a match to TRBD2. CDR1 is MNHNS and CDR2 is SASEGT in the germline V gene. The CDR3 is 16 residues long. V lost 2 bases and J lost 9; bases outside the gene matches: 9.

This chain joins TRBV28 and TRBJ2-1, with 7 bases fitting TRBD2. Germline CDR1 MDHEN, CDR2 SYDVKM. This CDR3 region has 15 residues. With 5 bases clipped from V and 3 bases from J, the junction kept 7 bases outside the gene matches. CDR3 coding DNA: TGTGCCAGCAGTCCCCCCCGGGGGGACTACAATGAGCAGTTCTTC. It specifies CASSPPRGDYNEQFF.

This rearrangement joins TRBV2 to TRBJ1-1, with D hard to call. The CDR3 loop spans 11 amino acids. The V gene lost 4 bases and the J gene lost 7 bases, with 7 bases spanning the gap. Per the germline V gene, CDR1 is SNHLY and CDR2 is FYNNEI. The CDR3 loop is CASSGGGEAFF. Here the CDR3 DNA reads TGTGCCAGCAGTGGTGGCGGTGAAGCTTTCTTT.